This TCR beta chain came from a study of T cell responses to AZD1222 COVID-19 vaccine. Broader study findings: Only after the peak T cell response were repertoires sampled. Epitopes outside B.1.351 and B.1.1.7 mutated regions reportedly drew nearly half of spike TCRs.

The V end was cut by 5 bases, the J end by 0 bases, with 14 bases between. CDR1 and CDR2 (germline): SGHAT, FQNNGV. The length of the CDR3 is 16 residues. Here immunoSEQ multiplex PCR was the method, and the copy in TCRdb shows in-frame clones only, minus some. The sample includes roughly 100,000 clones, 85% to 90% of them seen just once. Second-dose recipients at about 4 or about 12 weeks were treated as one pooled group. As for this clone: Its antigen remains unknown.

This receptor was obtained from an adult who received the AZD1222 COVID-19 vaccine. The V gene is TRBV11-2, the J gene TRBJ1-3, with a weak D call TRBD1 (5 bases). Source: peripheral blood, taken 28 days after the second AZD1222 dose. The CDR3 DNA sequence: TGTGCCAGCAGCGATCCGGGACTAAACTCTGGAAACACCATATATTTT. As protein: CASSDPGLNSGNTIYF.